This entry lists 28 T cell receptor beta chains sequenced from one sample in a study of regulatory T cells in long-lasting Graves disease. HTBI primers from iRepertoire and Arm-PCR of CDR3 regions yielded the TCR beta libraries. MiXCR was run by TCRdb on the multiplex PCR reads, yielding one entry per CDR3 protein. The repertoire holds approximately 210,000 distinct CDR3 sequences, with around 20% as singletons. Documented time point: newly diagnosed GD, antithyroid drugs for less than 3 months. Construction of the TCR library relied on RNA isolated from PBMCs. This material consisted of peripheral blood mononuclear cells (PBMCs), taken at new diagnosis, from a patient treated with antithyroid drugs. Receptor source: a female donor with Graves disease.

This clonotype has at least ten counts. The chain uses TRBV19 and TRBJ1-6; TRBD1 might be the D (5 bases). Trimming removed 3 bases at V and 7 bases at J, with 10 bases between. Germline CDR1 reads LNHDA; CDR2 reads SQIVND (reference sequence). The CDR3 is made up of 14 amino acids. CDR3 region: CASSIGASNSPLHF. Here the CDR3 DNA reads TGTGCCAGTAGTATCGGGGCCTCAAATTCACCCCTCCACTTT.

The sample holds many counts of this clonotype. The J gene is TRBJ2-1, the V gene TRBV6-2 or TRBV6-3; the D call may be TRBD1 or TRBD2 (7 bases each). Trimming stripped 10 bases from V and 5 bases from J, with 21 bases between. CDR1 is MNHEY, CDR2 SVGEGT, per germline. The CDR3 loop spans 15 amino acids. CDR3 in amino acids: CAIRGGLMGDNEQFF. CDR3 nucleotide sequence: TGTGCCATCAGGGGGGGTCTGATGGGAGACAATGAGCAGTTCTTC.

This clonotype has ten or more counts. This chain joins TRBV12-5 and TRBJ2-2, with 13 bases aligning to TRBD2. With V trimmed by 3 bases and J by 4 bases, 8 bases remained unmatched. The germline CDR1 and CDR2 sequences are LGHNT and FRNRAP. The length of the CDR3 is 18 residues. The CDR3: CASGFILAGGPGTGELFF. The CDR3 DNA follows: TGTGCTAGTGGTTTTATACTAGCGGGAGGGCCGGGCACCGGGGAGCTGTTTTTT.

This clonotype was seen ten or more times. The chain carries TRBV28 and TRBJ2-7; TRBD2 matches 12 bases. V shed 11 bases and J 1 base; nucleotides not matched to a gene: 3. CDR1 is MDHEN and CDR2 is SYDVKM in the germline V gene. The CDR3 contains 13 residues. The CDR3 coding sequence is TGTGCCTCCGGACTAGCGGGATCCTACGAGCAGTACTTC. It is translated as CASGLAGSYEQYF.

At least ten counts were recorded for this clonotype. CDR3 in amino acids: CASSPTAGHINSPLHF. CDR3 sequence (DNA): TGTGCCAGCAGTCCTACCGCGGGACATATCAATTCACCCCTCCACTTT. The gene calls are TRBV6-2 or TRBV6-3 and TRBJ1-6, with D possibly matching TRBD1 (6 bases). The V and J ends lost 5 bases and 7 bases respectively, with 18 bases between them. Germline loops: CDR1 MNHEY, CDR2 SVGEGT. The CDR3 sequence is 16 residues long.

This clonotype appeared many times. The chain couples TRBV15 to TRBJ2-2, with D tentatively TRBD1 (5 bases). This CDR3 comprises 16 residues. Germline V gives CDR1 LNHNV, CDR2 YYDKDF (reference sequence). Trimming cost V 5 bases and J 6 bases, with 19 bases left between them. The CDR3 bases are TGTGCCACCAGCCAGGGCCGGAGATTAGGGGCCGGGGAGCTGTTTTTT. It encodes CATSQGRRLGAGELFF.

About this clonotype itself: One base separates it from a far larger clone, so it is likely a read error. The V gene is TRBV7-2, the J gene TRBJ2-7; possibly TRBD2 for D (6 bases). The J call could be wrong; TRBJ2-1 is a better fit for the DNA end. Germline CDR1 reads SGHTA; CDR2 reads FQGNSA. This CDR3 is built from 14 residues. The DNA for the CDR3 is TGTGCCAGCAGCACCCCCCGTGGGGGGAATGAGCAGTTCTTC. Amino acid sequence: CASSTPRGGNEQFF.

The V and J genes are TRBV4-3 and TRBJ2-1; TRBD2 matches 11 bases. This CDR3 is built from 15 residues. V was pared by 0 bases and J by 8 bases, with 3 bases of the junction left unmatched. CDR1 is LGHNA, CDR2 YSLEER, per germline. CDR3 loop: CASSQERTSGHEQFF. CDR3 sequence (DNA): TGCGCCAGCAGCCAAGAAAGGACTAGCGGGCATGAGCAGTTCTTC.

This clonotype has at least ten counts. CDR3 bases: TGTGCCAGCAGTTACATAGCGGGAGTGGGTCTCGGGGAGCTGTTTTTT. Residues: CASSYIAGVGLGELFF. The chain combines TRBV7-3 with TRBJ2-2, with TRBD2 identical over 9 bases. The junction had 12 bases not matched to a gene; V was cut back by 6 bases and J by 7 bases. The germline V gene has CDR1 SGHTA and CDR2 FQGTGA. The CDR3 covers 16 residues.

In its sample, this clonotype was seen once. The chain couples TRBV28 to TRBJ2-7; 8 positions match TRBD2. The CDR3 loop spans 11 amino acids. The germline V gene has CDR1 MDHEN and CDR2 SYDVKM. The V and J ends lost 5 bases and 10 bases, in that order; junction bases with no gene match: 4. The CDR3 DNA follows: TGTGCCAGCAGTCCCGGGGGGGGACAGTACTTC. Translating gives CASSPGGGQYF.

This clonotype was detected many times. Given a much more abundant clone one base away, this may be a read error. CDR3 coding DNA: TGTGCCAGCAGCCCCCACGGGGAGACCCAGTACTTC. Protein product: CASSPHGETQYF. The genes are TRBV3-1 and TRBJ2-5; no clear D. The CDR3 runs to 12 residues. Germline V gene sequence: CDR1 LGHDT, CDR2 YNNKEL (reference sequence). Trimming cost V 4 bases and J 5 bases, with 8 bases left between them.

This clonotype has at least ten counts. The chain links TRBV18 to TRBJ2-7; D is unresolved. This CDR3 is 15 amino acids long. Trimming took 0 bases from V and 2 from J, leaving 11 bases between them. Germline V lookup: CDR1 KGHSH, CDR2 LQKENI. The CDR3 DNA reads as TGTGCCAGCTCACCACCGAGCCACAGAACCTACGAGCAGTACTTC. It encodes CASSPPSHRTYEQYF.

This clonotype appeared many times. The rearrangement joins TRBV4-3 to TRBJ1-2, with 7 bases identical to TRBD1. Losses at the gene ends were 4 bases for V and 4 bases for J; bases not matched to a gene: 3. The CDR3 runs to 13 residues. The germline V gene encodes CDR1 LGHNA and CDR2 YSLEER. The CDR3 region has the DNA TGCGCCAGCAGCCGGGGACAGATCTATGGCTACACCTTC. The encoded protein is CASSRGQIYGYTF.

This clonotype was seen a few times. Being one base from a much bigger clone, this may be a read error. This chain connects TRBV2 to TRBJ1-4; D is uncertain. CDR3 length: 13 residues. Germline values: CDR1 SNHLY, CDR2 FYNNEI. CDR3 amino acids: CAGSSSRNEKLFF. CDR3 nucleotide sequence: TGTGCCGGCAGTTCCTCGCGAAATGAAAAACTGTTTTTT.

This clonotype was recorded many times. J is TRBJ1-4 and V is TRBV28, with no clear D. In germline, CDR1 is MDHEN, CDR2 SYDVKM. The CDR3 consists of 14 residues. V lost 6 bases to trimming and J lost 0 bases, with 8 bases between them. The CDR3, as DNA: TGTGCCAGCAGCATCCAGCCAACTAATGAAAAACTGTTTTTT. Translation gives CASSIQPTNEKLFF.

This clonotype was counted between two and nine times. This chain uses TRBV5-6 with TRBJ2-3; TRBD1 aligns across 9 bases. Matching the DNA end better, TRBJ2-5 makes the J call doubtful. Germline CDR1 is SGHDT and CDR2 is YYEEEE. The CDR3 sequence is 15 residues long. The CDR3 loop reads CASSPTGGAEETQYF. The CDR3 coding sequence is TGTGCCAGCAGCCCTACAGGGGGCGCGGAGGAGACCCAGTACTTC.

This clonotype has at least ten counts. This chain joins TRBV20-1 and TRBJ2-4; D not certain. CDR3 length equals 13 residues. Germline CDR1 DFQATT, CDR2 SNEGSKA (reference sequence). V lost 1 base and J lost 3, with 7 bases in between. The CDR3 region is CSARAPSKNIQYF. CDR3 nucleotide sequence: TGCAGTGCTAGAGCCCCCAGCAAAAACATTCAGTACTTC.

V usage is TRBV6-5 and J usage is TRBJ2-5, with D perhaps TRBD2 (5 bases). V shed 2 bases and J shed 3 bases, with 19 bases lying between them. CDR1 MNHEY and CDR2 SVGAGI come from the germline V gene. The CDR3 covers 17 residues. CDR3 region: CASSYVRERPGEETQYF. The CDR3 coding sequence is TGTGCCAGCAGTTACGTAAGGGAGCGACCGGGCGAAGAGACCCAGTACTTC.

A note on this clonotype: A far larger clone is just one base off, so this is likely a read error. V and J are TRBV2 and TRBJ2-1; either TRBD1 or TRBD2 may supply D (5 bases each). Trimming shortened V by 6 bases and J by 10 bases, and 16 bases separated the two germline ends. This CDR3 has 13 amino acids. Germline V gene data show CDR1 as SNHLY and CDR2 as FYNNEI. The CDR3: CASRGDQIYEQFF. CDR3 nucleotides: TGTGCCAGCAGGGGGGACCAAATCTACGAGCAGTTCTTC.

This clonotype has a count of ten or more. The chain uses TRBV29-1 and TRBJ2-7; a possible D gene is TRBD1 (6 bases). CDR1 is SQVTM, CDR2 ANQGSEA, per germline. The V end was cut by 6 bases, the J end by 3 bases, with 15 bases between. The CDR3 extends over 13 amino acids. The CDR3 nucleotides read TGCAGCGTGAGAATGCAGGGGAGCTACGAGCAGTACTTC. It specifies CSVRMQGSYEQYF.

The chain employs TRBV7-9 and TRBJ2-6, with a possible D match to TRBD1 (6 bases). This CDR3 has 16 amino acids. V lost 6 bases and J 0 bases, leaving 12 bases between the germline ends. The germline CDR1 and CDR2 sequences are SEHNR and FQNEAQ (reference sequence). CDR3 protein: CASSSARGSGANVLTF. CDR3 nucleotides: TGTGCCAGCAGTTCCGCCAGGGGCTCTGGGGCCAACGTCCTGACTTTC.

There are a few counts of this clonotype. The rearrangement joins TRBV7-9 to TRBJ2-4; no reliable D call. In germline, CDR1 is SEHNR, CDR2 FQNEAQ (reference sequence). The CDR3 is made up of 17 amino acids. With 3 bases removed from V and 5 bases from J, the gap between germline ends came to 20 bases. The CDR3 DNA reads TGTGCCAGCAGCTTGGCGACCCCCGGACGGTACCAAAACATTCAGTACTTC. It encodes CASSLATPGRYQNIQYF.

V is TRBV10-2 and J is TRBJ1-2, with TRBD1 as a possible D gene (5 bases). This CDR3 comprises 12 residues. The V gene lost 2 bases and the J gene lost 7 bases, with 8 bases spanning the gap. Per the germline V gene, CDR1 is WSHSY and CDR2 is SAAADI. The CDR3, as DNA: TGCGCCAGCAGTGAGAAGGGACCTGGCTACACCTTC. Protein sequence: CASSEKGPGYTF.

This rearrangement joins TRBV28 to TRBJ1-4, with TRBD1 as a possible D gene (6 bases). Germline V gene lookup returns CDR1 MDHEN and CDR2 SYDVKM. The CDR3 is 15 residues long. The germline V and J ends were trimmed by 5 bases and 8 bases, with 18 bases remaining between them. In DNA, the CDR3 is TGTGCCAGCAGTCAGGTGACAGGAAGAAGGGAAAAACTGTTTTTT. Its protein is CASSQVTGRREKLFF.

This clonotype has at least ten counts. V and J are TRBV15 and TRBJ2-3; unclear D gene. Germline-derived CDR1 and CDR2 are LNHNV and YYDKDF (reference sequence). The CDR3 has 13 residues. Trimming took 0 bases from V and 3 from J, leaving 4 bases between them. The CDR3 sequence: CATSRDLTDTQYF. The CDR3 nucleotides read TGTGCCACCAGCAGAGATCTGACAGATACGCAGTATTTT.

This clonotype was seen ten or more times. The chain links TRBV11-3 to TRBJ1-1, with D maybe TRBD1 (5 bases). The germline V and J ends were trimmed by 4 bases and 4 bases, with 16 bases remaining between them. CDR1 is SGHNT, CDR2 YENEEA, per germline. This CDR3 region has 15 residues. The CDR3 DNA reads TGTGCCAGCAGCTCCCCTCGAGGGGAGGGCACTGAAGCTTTCTTT. This sequence encodes CASSSPRGEGTEAFF.

This clonotype has ten or more counts. It is likely a read error, because the conserved phenylalanine at the end of the CDR3 is missing. The chain links TRBV20-1 to TRBJ2-3; 11 bases fit TRBD2. Germline V gene data show CDR1 as DFQATT and CDR2 as SNEGSKA (reference sequence). The junction had 5 bases not matched to a gene; V was cut back by 3 bases and J by 0 bases. This CDR3 is 16 amino acids long. The CDR3: CSASSGRGLSTDTQYS. CDR3 DNA: TGCAGTGCTAGTAGCGGGAGGGGTCTCAGCACAGATACGCAGTATTCT.

In this sample, this clonotype turned up a few times. Being one base from a much bigger clone, this may be a read error. The chain is built from TRBV2 and TRBJ2-5; D not certain. The closer fit of TRBJ2-1 to the DNA end suggests the J call may be wrong. CDR3 length: 15 amino acids. Germline V gene data show CDR1 as SNHLY and CDR2 as FYNNEI. DNA of the CDR3: TGTGCCAGCTCCGGATTAGGGCAGAGGCGCGATGAGCAGTTCTTC. Translated, it gives CASSGLGQRRDEQFF.